This is a list of T cell receptor beta chains from one sample in a study of breast tumors, draining lymph nodes, adjacent tissues. TCRdb independently ran MiXCR on the multiplex PCR reads; one entry per CDR3 protein. The repertoire holds about 21,000 distinct CDR3 sequences, around 41% seen once, with roughly 24% in the top ten. The sample consisted of breast tumor tissue. Receptors originate from a female donor with breast cancer. Some clones in this sample may be carry-over from other donors' samples. CDR3s leave out the opening cysteine and the closing phenylalanine or tryptophan. The D gene is left open where the match is weak. For some rows the clone size is stated as once, few or many, or as a class when expanded; others skip it.

>TRBJ1-2|-|TRBV12-3/TRBV12-4|-
ASSLAVRDYGYT
>TRBJ2-7|-|TRBV7-8|TRBD1
ASSRDRDSEQY
>TRBJ1-5|once|TRBV10-3|-
AISPMGGASNQPQH
>TRBJ2-1|-|TRBV6-6|-
ASSPPPGAGRDEQF
>TRBJ2-5|many|TRBV5-5|TRBD1
ASSLLTPGTDYRETQY
>TRBJ2-2|-|TRBV30|TRBD1
AWIDGTVSTGEPF
>TRBJ2-3|-|TRBV5-1|TRBD2
ASSSGLAGGVDTQY
>TRBJ2-2|-|TRBV7-8|-
ASSLRVENTGELF
>TRBJ2-7|many|TRBV19|-
ASSIDPGARQQY
>TRBJ2-7|-|TRBV5-6|-
ASSLLGQAVPTRQY